One sample yielded the 18 T cell receptor beta chains listed below, sequenced in a study of T cells after yellow fever vaccination. TCRdb reanalysed the 5' RACE reads using MiXCR and keeps one entry per CDR3 protein. Of around 160,000 distinct CDR3 sequences listed, 6% to 7.5% were seen once; the top ten hold 2.5%. The input for sequencing was CD4+ T cells sorted from PBMCs, taken about 5 days after the first yellow fever vaccination. The source is a man in his late teens or twenties who received the YFV17D yellow fever vaccine.

This clonotype has more than one count but fewer than ten. The genes are TRBV12-3 or TRBV12-4 and TRBJ1-2; D gene unclear. The CDR3 loop spans 12 amino acids. Between the trimmed V and J ends, which lost 4 bases and 6 bases, there was a span of 9 bases. This chain's CDR3 is CASSSTWNGYTF. The CDR3 DNA reads TGTGCCAGCAGTTCGACCTGGAATGGCTACACCTTC.

The CDR3 reads CASSYGRDYGYTF. In DNA, the CDR3 is TGTGCCAGCAGTTACGGGCGGGACTATGGCTACACCTTC. The chain employs TRBV6-6 and TRBJ1-2, with D uncertain. Trimming cost V 2 bases and J 3 bases, with 7 bases left between them. Germline lookup yields CDR1 MNHNY and CDR2 SVGAGI (reference sequence). CDR3 length: 13 amino acids.

The sample holds a few counts of this clonotype. The chain is built from TRBV5-1 and TRBJ1-1; 10 bases line up with TRBD1. The V segment lost 6 bases and the J segment 3 bases; nucleotides outside the gene matches: 8. This CDR3 contains 15 residues. Germline CDR1 and CDR2: SGHRS and YFSETQ. In DNA, the CDR3 is TGCGCCAGCATCCCGACAGGGGGCCTCGACACTGAAGCTTTCTTT. It encodes CASIPTGGLDTEAFF.

Regarding this clonotype: A read error may be the cause here, since a much bigger clone is one base away. The chain joins TRBV12-3 or TRBV12-4 to TRBJ2-2; D remains unclear. Trimming left V 6 bases short and J 5 bases short, with 10 bases between. CDR3 length equals 13 residues. The CDR3 nucleotides read TGTGCCAGCAGGCAACAGAGGACCGGGGAGCTGTTTTTT. Amino acids: CASRQQRTGELFF.

J is TRBJ2-7 and V is TRBV6-2 or TRBV6-3; D call uncertain. Trimming stripped 5 bases from V and 3 bases from J, with 11 bases between. The CDR3 is made up of 13 amino acids. The V gene's germline CDR1 is MNHEY and CDR2 SVGEGT. The CDR3 DNA reads TGTGCCAGCAGTGGACCTTCCCGCTACGAGCAGTACTTC. As protein: CASSGPSRYEQYF.

This clonotype was recorded at least ten times. This sequence joins TRBV5-1 and TRBJ2-1, with 13 positions matching TRBD2. The CDR3 loop spans 14 amino acids. Germline CDR1 SGHRS, CDR2 YFSETQ. The trim removed 7 bases at V and 7 bases at J, leaving 5 bases unmatched. The CDR3 DNA reads TGCGCCAGCGACCGGGGACTAGCGGGGAATGAGCAGTTCTTC. It specifies CASDRGLAGNEQFF. The whole variable domain, remainder taken from reference TRBV5-1 and TRBJ2-1, is KAGVTQTPRYLIKTRGQQVTLSCSPISGHRSVSWYQQTPGQGLQFLFEYFSETQRNKGNFPGRFSGRQFSNSRSEMNVSTLELGDSALYLCASDRGLAGNEQFFGPGTRLTVL.

This clonotype was observed at least ten times. This chain uses TRBV6-2 or TRBV6-3 with TRBJ2-5; D not certain. Trimming removed 2 bases at V and 1 base at J, with 2 bases between. Looked up from germline, CDR1 is MNHEY and CDR2 is SVGEGT. The CDR3 totals 12 residues. The CDR3, as DNA: TGTGCCAGCAGTTACCGCCAAGAGACCCAGTACTTC. Amino acid sequence: CASSYRQETQYF.

J is TRBJ2-2 and V is TRBV7-2; D remains ambiguous. Per the germline V gene, CDR1 is SGHTA and CDR2 is FQGNSA. V was trimmed by 5 bases and J by 5 bases, leaving 12 bases between them. The CDR3 covers 14 residues. The CDR3: CASSPPRRTGELFF. The CDR3 DNA is TGTGCCAGCAGCCCACCGCGGCGTACCGGGGAGCTGTTTTTT.

This clonotype appeared many times. V is TRBV5-1 and J is TRBJ2-5; TRBD2 matches 10 bases. CDR1 and CDR2 (germline): SGHRS, YFSETQ. Trimming cost V 1 base and J 5 bases; bases outside gene matches: 5. CDR3 length: 15 residues. The CDR3 DNA reads as TGCGCCAGCAGCTTGCAGGGGACTAGCGTCGAGACCCAGTACTTC. Protein: CASSLQGTSVETQYF.

This clonotype has just a few counts. The gene calls are TRBV5-5 and TRBJ1-1; D is undetermined. Germline CDR1 is SGHKS and CDR2 is YYEKEE (reference sequence). V lost 3 bases and J lost 2, with 8 bases in between. There are 13 residues in the CDR3. For the CDR3, the DNA is TGTGCCAGCAGCTGGGGTAGAAACACTGAAGCTTTCTTT. The encoded protein is CASSWGRNTEAFF.

V and J are TRBV28 and TRBJ2-7; 7 nucleotides align to TRBD1. V lost 5 bases, J lost 4 bases, and 5 bases stayed unmatched. The germline gives CDR1 MDHEN, CDR2 SYDVKM. CDR3 length: 13 amino acids. The CDR3 sequence: CASSGGQKYEQYF. CDR3 coding DNA: TGTGCCAGCAGTGGGGGACAGAAATACGAGCAGTACTTC. The variable domain in full, with the rest retrieved from reference TRBV28 and TRBJ2-7, is DVKVTQSSRYLVKRTGEKVFLECVQDMDHENMFWYRQDPGLGLRLIYFSYDVKMKEKGDIPEGYSVSREKKERFSLILESASTNQTSMYLCASSGGQKYEQYFGPGTRLTVT.

CDR3 in amino acids: CASSRRTSGAPGANVLTF. For the CDR3, the DNA is TGTGCCAGCAGCCGACGAACCTCCGGGGCCCCTGGGGCCAACGTCCTGACTTTC. V is TRBV11-2 and J is TRBJ2-6; either TRBD1 or TRBD2 may fit D (5 bases each). V was cut by 5 bases and J by 2 bases, with 19 bases left in between. Looked up from germline, CDR1 is SGHAT and CDR2 is FQNNGV. The CDR3 runs 18 residues.

This clonotype occurred a few times. The genes are TRBV5-1 and TRBJ1-2, with D perhaps matching TRBD1 (6 bases). The CDR3 extends over 14 amino acids. V was cut by 6 bases and J by 8 bases, with 20 bases left in between. Germline V gene data show CDR1 as SGHRS and CDR2 as YFSETQ. The CDR3 loop is CASTPDSNGLGYTF. The CDR3 coding sequence is TGCGCCAGCACCCCGGACAGCAATGGTTTGGGCTACACCTTC.

This clonotype was found many times. The chain carries TRBV7-2 and TRBJ2-5, with 8 bases aligning to TRBD2. CDR3 length: 15 residues. The germline V gene has CDR1 SGHTA and CDR2 FQGNSA. V lost 2 bases and J lost 7; bases outside the gene matches: 9. The CDR3 coding sequence is TGTGCCAGCAGCTTACGCAGACTAGCGAGTGGGACCCAGTACTTC. Amino acids: CASSLRRLASGTQYF.

This clonotype was observed a handful of times. This chain joins TRBV4-1 and TRBJ1-2; maybe TRBD1 (6 bases). This CDR3 contains 16 residues. Germline values: CDR1 MGHRA, CDR2 YSYEKL. Trimming cost V 1 base and J 4 bases, with 16 bases left between them. CDR3 region: CASSQAGHRDSYGYTF. DNA for the CDR3: TGCGCCAGCAGCCAAGCAGGCCACAGGGACTCCTATGGCTACACCTTC.

This clonotype has at least ten counts. The rearrangement links TRBV7-8 to TRBJ2-3; TRBD2 aligns across 14 bases. V was clipped by 1 base and J by 5 bases; unmatched bases: 8. The CDR3 is made up of 18 amino acids. The germline gives CDR1 SGHVS, CDR2 FQNEAQ. This CDR3 reads CASSLDWLGTSGGDTQYF. The DNA of the CDR3 is TGTGCCAGCAGCTTAGATTGGCTGGGGACTAGCGGGGGAGATACGCAGTATTTT.

This clonotype was counted ten times or more. The chain uses TRBV18 and TRBJ1-6, with a weak D call TRBD1 (5 bases). This CDR3 region has 16 residues. CDR1 is KGHSH, CDR2 LQKENI, per germline. V was pared by 2 bases and J by 8 bases, with 16 bases between. This CDR3 is CASSPFTGDRDSPLHF. The CDR3 DNA is TGTGCCAGCTCACCATTTACGGGGGATCGGGATTCACCCCTCCACTTT.

The genes are TRBV27 and TRBJ2-7, with a weak D call TRBD1 (6 bases). The CDR3 has 12 amino acids. CDR1 is MNHEY, CDR2 SMNVEV, per germline (reference sequence). Trimming removed 6 bases at V and 3 bases at J, with 9 bases between. CDR3 in amino acids: CASSSGVYEQYF. CDR3 sequence (DNA): TGTGCCAGCAGCTCAGGGGTCTACGAGCAGTACTTC.